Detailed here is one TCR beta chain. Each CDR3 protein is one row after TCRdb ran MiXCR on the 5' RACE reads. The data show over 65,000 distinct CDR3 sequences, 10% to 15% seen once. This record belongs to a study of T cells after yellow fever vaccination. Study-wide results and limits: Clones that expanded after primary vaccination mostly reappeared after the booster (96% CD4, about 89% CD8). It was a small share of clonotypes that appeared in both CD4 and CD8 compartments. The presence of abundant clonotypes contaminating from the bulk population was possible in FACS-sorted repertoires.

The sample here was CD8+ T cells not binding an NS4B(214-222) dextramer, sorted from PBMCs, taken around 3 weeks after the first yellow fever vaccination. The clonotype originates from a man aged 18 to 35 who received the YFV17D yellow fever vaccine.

The CDR3 nucleotides are TGCGCCAGCAGCTTGGAGGTCGAAGAGACCCAGTACTTC. Protein sequence: CASSLEVEETQYF. The rearrangement uses TRBV5-1 and TRBJ2-5; D is unresolved. CDR3 size: 13 residues. V lost 0 bases and J lost 3, with 6 bases in between. CDR1 and CDR2 from the germline V gene are SGHRS and YFSETQ.